This entry lists 29 T cell receptor beta chains sequenced from one sample in a study of T cells in Graves' hyperthyroidism and ophthalmopathy (dated by TCRdb to between 2019 and 2020). The library was made by multiplex PCR. Sequencing took place on an Illumina HiSeq 2000. The TCR beta CDR3 regions were amplified from RNA transcripts. The TCR CDR3 was subjected to a first round of RT-PCR using the HTBI primer set and the Qiagen OneStep RT-PCR kit. TCRdb trimmed public reads at Q25 via fastp, called clones via MiXCR and kept in-frame beta chains. Entries that share a CDR3 protein sequence are merged under the most common genes and DNA. This sample has roughly 570,000 distinct CDR3 sequences in its table, and 46% of those were observed once. 15% to 20% of the sample is in the top ten clones. The sample taken for sequencing was peripheral blood or thyroid tissue (not recorded which). These receptors originate from an adult woman with Graves' disease, either hyperthyroidism or ophthalmopathy (not recorded which).

This clonotype was counted at least ten times. V and J are TRBV19 and TRBJ2-2; D unclear. This CDR3 region has 14 residues. V lost 3 bases to trimming and J lost 2 bases, with 7 bases between them. Germline V CDR1 and CDR2: LNHDA, SQIVND (reference sequence). CDR3 nucleotide sequence: TGTGCCAGTAGTATCGGCCTCAACACCGGGGAGCTGTTTTTT. Translated, it gives CASSIGLNTGELFF.

This sequence joins TRBV5-4 and TRBJ1-2, with D perhaps TRBD1 (6 bases). Germline V gene lookup returns CDR1 SGHNT and CDR2 YYREEE (reference sequence). The V gene lost 0 bases and the J gene lost 7 bases, with 13 bases spanning the gap. The length of the CDR3 is 14 residues. The CDR3 here is CASSLGQDVGGYTF. The CDR3 DNA reads TGTGCCAGCAGCTTGGGACAGGATGTCGGTGGCTACACCTTC.

The chain is built from TRBV20-1 and TRBJ1-5; 7 nucleotides agree with TRBD1. This CDR3 contains 13 residues. Germline values: CDR1 DFQATT, CDR2 SNEGSKA (reference sequence). V gave up 1 base and J gave up 5 bases; unmatched junction bases: 2. The CDR3 sequence is CSARGTGDQPQHF. The CDR3 DNA reads TGCAGTGCTAGAGGGACAGGCGATCAGCCCCAGCATTTT.

This clonotype was found many times. The rearrangement links TRBV4-1 to TRBJ1-5; 8 bases agree with TRBD1. The germline CDR1 and CDR2 sequences are MGHRA and YSYEKL. The CDR3 has 16 residues. The V segment lost 2 bases and the J segment 5 bases; nucleotides outside the gene matches: 8. The CDR3 region has the DNA TGCGCCAGCAGCCAACCCCGGGACAGGCAGGATCAGCCCCAGCATTTT. Its protein product is CASSQPRDRQDQPQHF.

V gene TRBV14 combines with J gene TRBJ1-2; D is unresolved. Trimming cost V 3 bases and J 7 bases, with 15 bases left between them. The germline V gene encodes CDR1 SGHDN and CDR2 FVKESK. The CDR3 has 14 residues. Here the CDR3 reads CASSHRTRVGGYTF. CDR3 nucleotide sequence: TGTGCCAGCAGCCACCGAACGAGGGTTGGTGGCTACACCTTC. Full variable domain (missing parts from reference TRBV14 and TRBJ1-2): EAGVTQFPSHSVIEKGQTVTLRCDPISGHDNLYWYRRVMGKEIKFLLHFVKESKQDESGMPNNRFLAERTGGTYSTLKVQPAELEDSGVYFCASSHRTRVGGYTFGSGTRLTVV.

V gene TRBV7-9 combines with J gene TRBJ2-5; tentative D call: TRBD1 (6 bases). Trimming took 5 bases from V and 2 from J, leaving 12 bases between them. The CDR3 loop spans 14 amino acids. The V gene's germline CDR1 is SEHNR and CDR2 FQNEAQ (reference sequence). CDR3 DNA sequence: TGTGCCAGCAGCGAACAGAGGGGGCAAGAGACCCAGTACTTC. Translation gives CASSEQRGQETQYF.

This clonotype has at least ten counts. At one end, the junction sequence differs from germline, possibly due to a read error. CDR3: CASSLDAGGYEQYF. The CDR3 DNA follows: TGCGCCAGCAGCTTGGATGCAGGGGGCTACGAGCAGTACTTC. The chain uses TRBV5-4 and TRBJ2-7; 7 bases agree with TRBD1. This CDR3 is built from 14 residues. Looked up from germline, CDR1 is SGHNT and CDR2 is YYREEE (reference sequence).

The chain links TRBV10-2 to TRBJ1-2; a weak D match, TRBD1 (6 bases). V lost 5 bases, J lost 2 bases, and 12 bases lay in between. Germline V gene sequence: CDR1 WSHSY, CDR2 SAAADI. The CDR3 extends over 14 amino acids. The CDR3 DNA sequence: TGCGCCAGCAGTTACTCGGGACAAAACTATGGCTACACCTTC. Protein product: CASSYSGQNYGYTF.

As for this clonotype: One end of the junction fails to match germline, which may point to a read error. The J gene is TRBJ1-4, the V gene TRBV10-3; D is possibly TRBD1 (5 bases). From germline, CDR1 is ENHRY and CDR2 SYGVKD. There are 12 residues in the CDR3. The CDR3 sequence: CAISRGEEKLLF. The CDR3 nucleotides read TGTGCCATCAGCCGGGGGGAGGAAAAACTGCTTTTT.

To note about this clonotype: A much larger clone differs by one base, so this may be a read error. The chain has TRBV7-9 and TRBJ2-7; 11 bases are a match to TRBD2. There are 15 residues in the CDR3. Germline assignment: CDR1 SEHNR and CDR2 FQNEAQ (reference sequence). The CDR3 coding sequence is TGTGCCAGCAGCTCGACTAGCGGGATCAGGTACGGGCAGTACTTC. It codes for CASSSTSGIRYGQYF.

The chain recombines TRBV7-2 with TRBJ2-3, with D possibly matching TRBD2 (5 bases). Trimming cost V 1 base and J 0 bases, with 8 bases left between them. CDR3 length equals 15 residues. Germline CDR1 reads SGHTA; CDR2 reads FQGNSA. In DNA, the CDR3 is TGTGCCAGCAGCTTAGTTAGCGAAAGCACAGATACGCAGTATTTT. Amino acids: CASSLVSESTDTQYF.

This clonotype was detected only a few times. The CDR3 coding sequence is TGTGCCAGCAGCTCTACTTACGATTCACCCCTCCACTTT. Translating gives CASSSTYDSPLHF. The rearrangement links TRBV7-9 to TRBJ1-6; D gene unclear. Germline V lookup: CDR1 SEHNR, CDR2 FQNEAQ (reference sequence). Deletions cut 4 bases from V and 8 bases from J, with 9 bases between. The CDR3 loop spans 13 amino acids.

This clonotype was observed once. The J gene is TRBJ1-5, the V gene TRBV19; D call uncertain. In germline, CDR1 is LNHDA, CDR2 SQIVND (reference sequence). The CDR3 covers 13 residues. Deletions cut 7 bases from V and 5 bases from J, with 12 bases between. The CDR3 sequence: CASTPRSDQPQHF. The CDR3 coding sequence is TGTGCCAGTACTCCCCGGTCGGATCAGCCCCAGCATTTT.

This clonotype appeared many times. A read error is possible here, since a much larger clone lies one base away. V gene TRBV7-2 combines with J gene TRBJ2-5; D is undetermined. The CDR3 spans 12 residues. Per germline, CDR1 SGHTA and CDR2 FQGNSA. In DNA, the CDR3 is TGTGCCGGCAGCCCCTACCAAGAGACCCAGTACTTC. Amino acids: CAGSPYQETQYF.

This clonotype appeared many times. The chain links TRBV7-9 to TRBJ1-2, with 8 bases lining up with TRBD1. CDR1 and CDR2 (germline): SEHNR, FQNEAQ (reference sequence). The CDR3 consists of 12 residues. The J segment lost 7 bases and the V segment lost 6 bases, leaving 4 bases of the junction unmatched. Here the CDR3 DNA reads TGTGCCAGCAGTCCAACAGGGGGTGGCTACACCTTC. It translates to CASSPTGGGYTF.

The rearrangement joins TRBV28 to TRBJ2-2; the D gene is possibly TRBD1 (5 bases). The CDR3 runs to 13 residues. Germline V lookup: CDR1 MDHEN, CDR2 SYDVKM. V was cut by 6 bases and J by 6 bases, with 11 bases left in between. For the CDR3, the DNA is TGTGCCAGCAGAGTGGCAGGGCCCGGGGAGCTGTTTTTT. It codes for CASRVAGPGELFF.

CDR3 protein: CASSLDSARAKNIQYF. CDR3 nucleotide sequence: TGTGCCAGCAGCTTAGATTCGGCTCGGGCCAAAAACATTCAGTACTTC. This chain uses TRBV7-8 with TRBJ2-4; D remains unclear. This CDR3 region has 16 residues. Germline assignment: CDR1 SGHVS and CDR2 FQNEAQ. Trimming removed 1 base at V and 1 base at J, with 11 bases between.

On this clonotype itself: Lacking the conserved final phenylalanine or tryptophan, this CDR3 likely reflects a read error. The limits of the CDR3 on the DNA are not certain, so only TCRdb's listed CDR3 is given. The gene calls are TRBV20-1 and TRBJ1-5; the listed D gene, TRBD1, was not tested against the DNA. CDR1 and CDR2 (germline): DFQATT, SNEGSKA (reference sequence). The CDR3 is 14 residues long, counting both termini. CDR3 region: CSAWTGNSNQPRPR.

This clonotype was seen a single time. The rearrangement uses TRBV29-1 and TRBJ1-1, with TRBD1 matching 8 bases. With 4 bases clipped from V and 4 bases from J, the junction kept 5 bases outside the gene matches. CDR1 and CDR2 from the germline V gene are SQVTM and ANQGSEA. The CDR3 spans 13 residues. As DNA, the CDR3 is TGCAGCGTTGCACAGGGGGAAGGCACTGAAGCTTTCTTT. Its translation is CSVAQGEGTEAFF.

Notes on this clonotype: This could be a read error, since a much larger clone is one nucleotide away. The genes are TRBV19 and TRBJ2-7, with 8 positions matching TRBD1. The CDR3 consists of 16 residues. The germline V gene encodes CDR1 LNHDA and CDR2 SQIVND (reference sequence). With V trimmed by 6 bases and J by 1 base, 11 bases remained unmatched. The CDR3 sequence is CASREKSRTGSYEQYF. The CDR3 DNA reads as TGTGCCAGTAGAGAGAAATCCAGGACAGGGTCCTACGAGCAGTACTTC.

This rearrangement joins TRBV10-2 to TRBJ2-1; 7 bases are a match to TRBD2. With V trimmed by 7 bases and J by 0 bases, 18 bases remained unmatched. The length of the CDR3 is 19 residues. Germline V CDR1 and CDR2: WSHSY, SAAADI. CDR3 sequence reads: CASKAGSHFLTSSYNEQFF. DNA of the CDR3: TGCGCCAGCAAAGCGGGGTCCCACTTCCTAACCTCCTCCTACAATGAGCAGTTCTTC.

This clonotype has only a few counts. The gene calls are TRBV28 and TRBJ2-7; the D gene could be TRBD1 or TRBD2 (7 bases each). The CDR3 loop spans 14 amino acids. V was pared by 3 bases and J by 5 bases, with 14 bases between. CDR1 is MDHEN and CDR2 is SYDVKM in the germline V gene. CDR3 DNA sequence: TGTGCCAGCAGTTTGGACAGGAGCGGGGACGAGCAGTACTTC. It specifies CASSLDRSGDEQYF.

This clonotype appeared a few times. The CDR3 does not end in the conserved phenylalanine or tryptophan, so this is likely a read error. The DNA is omitted, as the CDR3 cannot be located on it reliably, and the CDR3 follows TCRdb's listing. This rearrangement joins TRBV2 to TRBJ1-4; the D call TRBD1 from the table was never checked on the DNA. The CDR3 adds up to 8 amino acids, both ends counted. Germline V lookup: CDR1 SNHLY, CDR2 FYNNEI. The CDR3: CASSEDRG.

The chain links TRBV7-3 to TRBJ2-5; 8 nucleotides match TRBD1. This CDR3 region has 12 residues. Germline V lookup: CDR1 SGHTA, CDR2 FQGTGA. Germline trimming cut 5 bases from V and 14 bases from J; bases unmatched to any gene: 10. CDR3 sequence (DNA): TGTGCCAGCAGCCTCGGGACAGGCGACCTTTACTTC. Translating gives CASSLGTGDLYF. Together with reference TRBV7-3 and TRBJ2-5, the CDR3 gives the full variable domain: GAGVSQTPSNKVTEKGKYVELRCDPISGHTALYWYRQSLGQGPEFLIYFQGTGAADDSGLPNDRFFAVRPEGSVSTLKIQRTERGDSAVYLCASSLGTGDLYFGPGTRLLVL.

V gene TRBV28 combines with J gene TRBJ1-5; possible D gene TRBD1, 6 bases. The CDR3 has 13 residues. Trimming took 6 bases from V and 11 from J, leaving 17 bases between them. Germline values: CDR1 MDHEN, CDR2 SYDVKM. The chain's CDR3 is CASRGGGGEAQHF. The CDR3 nucleotides read TGTGCCAGCAGGGGTGGGGGCGGAGAGGCCCAGCATTTT.

This clonotype was detected ten times or more. This chain uses TRBV19 with TRBJ1-5; TRBD1 agrees at 8 bases. The CDR3 runs to 15 residues. The junction had 2 bases not matched to a gene; V was cut back by 1 base and J by 3 bases. Germline CDR1 and CDR2: LNHDA and SQIVND (reference sequence). CDR3 in amino acids: CASSIGQGHNQPQHF. Here the CDR3 DNA reads TGTGCCAGTAGTATAGGACAGGGGCACAATCAGCCCCAGCATTTT.

This clonotype has a single count. The chain has TRBV7-3 and TRBJ2-7; no reliable D call. Judging by the DNA end, TRBJ2-1 fits better; the J call may be wrong. The CDR3 length is 11 residues. From germline, CDR1 is SGHTA and CDR2 FQGTGA. The CDR3 DNA reads as TGTGCCAGCAGCTACGGACATGAGCAGTTCTTC. Encoded protein: CASSYGHEQFF.

V gene TRBV6-1 combines with J gene TRBJ2-5; D call uncertain. The V gene's germline CDR1 is MNHNS and CDR2 SASEGT. CDR3 length: 15 amino acids. Trimming took 8 bases from V and 5 from J, leaving 21 bases between them. DNA of the CDR3: TGTGCCAGCGGACGGGCCTTGGGGATGATGGAGACCCAGTACTTC. Amino acid sequence: CASGRALGMMETQYF.

The CDR3 nucleotides are TGTGCCAGCAGTTTATTGTTCGGGGACACTGAAGCTTTCTTT. Protein sequence: CASSLLFGDTEAFF. The J gene is TRBJ1-1, the V gene TRBV27; D is unclear. V was shortened by 1 base and J by 3 bases, with 9 bases between the two germline ends. CDR1 is MNHEY and CDR2 is SMNVEV in the germline V gene (reference sequence). The CDR3 has 14 amino acids.